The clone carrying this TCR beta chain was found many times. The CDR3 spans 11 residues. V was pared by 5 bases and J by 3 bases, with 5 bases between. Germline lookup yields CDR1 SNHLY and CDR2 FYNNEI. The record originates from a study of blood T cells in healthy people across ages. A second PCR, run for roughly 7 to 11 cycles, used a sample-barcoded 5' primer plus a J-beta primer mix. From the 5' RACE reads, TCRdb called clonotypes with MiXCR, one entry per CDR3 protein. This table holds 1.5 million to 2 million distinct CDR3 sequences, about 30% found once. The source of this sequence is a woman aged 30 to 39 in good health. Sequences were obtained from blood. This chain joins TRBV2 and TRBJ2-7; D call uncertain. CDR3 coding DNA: TGTGCCAGCAGTACCTTCTACGAGCAGTACTTC. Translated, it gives CASSTFYEQYF.